Listed below are T cell receptor beta chains from one sample, sequenced in a study of cytomegalovirus exposure and HLA in healthy donors. Data came from immunoSEQ multiplex PCR; TCRdb stores just in-frame clones and leaves some out. The sample consists of 200,000 to 250,000 clones, approximately 83% of them appearing once. Sequenced material: PBMCs. The receptors were gathered from a girl under 18 in good health and CMV-seronegative. CDR3s include the opening cysteine and the closing phenylalanine or tryptophan. The size of a clone is reported for some rows only, either as once, few or many, or as a class for expanded clones.

v_gene	abundance	j_gene	CDR3aa
TRBV6-5	.	TRBJ1-1	CASSYSYRNTEAFF
TRBV6-5	.	TRBJ1-1	CASRRGGTATEAFF
TRBV19	.	TRBJ1-2	CASSTGVNYGYTF
TRBV6-5	.	TRBJ2-3	CASSYSVGGDTQYF
TRBV29-1	once	TRBJ1-1	CSVSGQGGREAFF
TRBV15	.	TRBJ1-2	CATSRGTGVNYGYTF
TRBV6-6	.	TRBJ1-1	CASAAGTANTEAFF
TRBV28	.	TRBJ1-1	CASSVLNFAFF
TRBV7-9	.	TRBJ2-1	CASSLEAAYNEQFF
TRBV28	.	TRBJ1-1	CASRTGSNTEAFF
TRBV6-5	.	TRBJ2-3	CASTSHPLDTQYF
TRBV15	.	TRBJ1-5	CATSRRDLRGVHQPQHF
TRBV28	.	TRBJ1-1	CASSPDWRAFF
TRBV5-1	.	TRBJ2-3	CASSSGLAGSVLRTDTQYF
TRBV13	.	TRBJ2-1	CASSHTSGSRYEQFF
TRBV9	few	TRBJ2-1	CASSRRAGRSYNEQFF
TRBV11-2	.	TRBJ2-5	CASSLQAQETQYF
TRBV10-3	.	TRBJ2-2	CAISESNFRGQKELFF
TRBV6-1	.	TRBJ2-7	CASSGTLGLAGYEQYF